This T cell receptor (beta chain) is drawn from a study of Graves' ophthalmopathy and Graves' hyperthyroidism. Regarding the study as a whole: A 13-signature model separated ophthalmopathy from stable hyperthyroidism, roughly 86% sensitivity, about 81% specificity.

Germline V lookup: CDR1 MNHNS, CDR2 SASEGT. The V end lost 5 bases, the J end lost 2 bases, and 12 bases lay between the germline ends. There are 14 residues in the CDR3. This clonotype was found many times. The antigen is undetermined. Hyperthyroidism patients were newly diagnosed, under 2 months' duration, aged 18 to 65. Amplification from RNA transcripts yielded the TCR beta CDR3 regions. The library came from an HTBI-primed first-round RT-PCR and a second-round multiplex PCR. TCRdb reanalysed the multiplex PCR reads using MiXCR and keeps one entry per CDR3 protein. The data contain 900,000 to 1,200,000 distinct CDR3 sequences, about 36% of them singletons.

The clonotype originates from an adult man with Graves' hyperthyroidism. The genes are TRBV6-1 and TRBJ1-2; D is unclear. What was sequenced was peripheral blood or thyroid tissue (not recorded which). The chain's CDR3 is CASSFRTGNYGYTF. DNA for the CDR3: TGTGCCAGCAGTTTCCGGACTGGGAACTATGGCTACACCTTC.